This passage covers 20 T cell receptor beta chains from one sample sequenced in a study of identical twins. TCRdb reanalysed the 5' RACE reads using MiXCR and keeps one entry per CDR3 protein. The sample contains 1.5 million to 2 million distinct CDR3 sequences, less than 40% of which appear only once. The sequenced sample was cord blood. The source is a newborn girl in good health.

Only a few counts were recorded for this clonotype. The chain recombines TRBV6-2 or TRBV6-3 with TRBJ2-5; tentatively, D is TRBD2 (5 bases). Trimming shortened V by 8 bases and J by 4 bases, and 14 bases separated the two germline ends. This CDR3 contains 13 residues. Germline-derived CDR1 and CDR2 are MNHEY and SVGEGT. CDR3 DNA sequence: TGTGCCAGCGAAAGAGGGCGGAGAGAGACCCAGTACTTC. Protein: CASERGRRETQYF.

The chain couples TRBV18 to TRBJ2-1, with 7 bases fitting TRBD2. Losses at the gene ends were 3 bases for V and 7 bases for J; bases not matched to a gene: 9. The CDR3 loop spans 15 amino acids. Germline V lookup: CDR1 KGHSH, CDR2 LQKENI. CDR3 nucleotide sequence: TGTGCCAGCTCACCGCCTGGTGTGGGAGGGAATGAGCAGTTCTTC. This translates into CASSPPGVGGNEQFF.

This clonotype was counted a few times. The chain recombines TRBV27 with TRBJ1-2; no clear D. From germline, CDR1 is MNHEY and CDR2 SMNVEV (reference sequence). This CDR3 has 13 amino acids. Trimming stripped 0 bases from V and 8 bases from J, with 10 bases between. CDR3 DNA sequence: TGTGCCAGCAGTTTATCGAGAGGGAGCGGCTACACCTTC. Its translation: CASSLSRGSGYTF.

The J gene is TRBJ1-1, the V gene TRBV10-3; TRBD1 aligns across 7 bases. Trimming at V came to 0 bases and at J to 11 bases, leaving 9 bases not matched to a gene. Germline CDR1 and CDR2: ENHRY and SYGVKD. This CDR3 is built from 14 residues. DNA of the CDR3: TGTGCCATCAGTGAGTCAAGGACAGGCCTCGAGGCTTTCTTT. Translated, it gives CAISESRTGLEAFF.

The chain uses TRBV2 and TRBJ2-3; 14 nucleotides match TRBD2. The CDR3 has 16 amino acids. CDR1 and CDR2 from the germline V gene are SNHLY and FYNNEI. With V trimmed by 6 bases and J by 4 bases, 6 bases remained unmatched. The CDR3 region has the DNA TGTGCCAGCAGGGGGACTAGCGGGAGTATAGCAGATACGCAGTATTTT. This codes for CASRGTSGSIADTQYF.

This sequence joins TRBV28 and TRBJ2-3, with TRBD2 matching over 10 bases. In germline, CDR1 is MDHEN, CDR2 SYDVKM. J was trimmed by 7 bases and V by 2 bases; bases with no gene match: 27. CDR3 length: 22 amino acids. The CDR3 is CASSLIRRNPSGRVEPRNTQYF. CDR3 nucleotides: TGTGCCAGCAGTTTAATCCGGAGAAACCCTAGCGGGAGAGTGGAGCCCCGGAATACGCAGTATTTT.

This rearrangement joins TRBV5-1 to TRBJ1-1; 8 positions agree with TRBD1. Per germline, CDR1 SGHRS and CDR2 YFSETQ. The CDR3 has 16 amino acids. V gave up 5 bases and J gave up 2 bases; unmatched junction bases: 11. CDR3 sequence: CASSLKVGQGNTEAFF. The CDR3 coding sequence is TGCGCCAGCAGTTTGAAGGTCGGACAGGGAAACACTGAAGCTTTCTTT. Drawing the rest from reference TRBV5-1 and TRBJ1-1, the complete variable domain is KAGVTQTPRYLIKTRGQQVTLSCSPISGHRSVSWYQQTPGQGLQFLFEYFSETQRNKGNFPGRFSGRQFSNSRSEMNVSTLELGDSALYLCASSLKVGQGNTEAFFGQGTRLTVV.

The V call is TRBV12-5, the J call TRBJ2-5; 14 nucleotides line up with TRBD2. This CDR3 is 15 amino acids long. The trim removed 6 bases at V and 4 bases at J, leaving 4 bases unmatched. Germline V gene sequence: CDR1 LGHNT, CDR2 FRNRAP. CDR3 sequence: CASGPGTSGRETQYF. CDR3 DNA: TGTGCTAGTGGCCCCGGGACTAGCGGGAGAGAGACCCAGTACTTC.

This clonotype came up a few times. The V call is TRBV2, the J call TRBJ2-4; 8 bases agree with TRBD1. This CDR3 contains 12 residues. J lost 4 bases, V lost 10 bases, and 3 bases had no gene match. The germline CDR1 and CDR2 sequences are SNHLY and FYNNEI. CDR3 bases: TGTGCCACCGACAGGGGAAAAAACATTCAGTACTTC. It yields the protein CATDRGKNIQYF. Full variable domain (remainder filled in from reference TRBV2 and TRBJ2-4): EPEVTQTPSHQVTQMGQEVILRCVPISNHLYFYWYRQILGQKVEFLVSFYNNEISEKSEIFDDQFSVERPDGSNFTLKIRSTKLEDSAMYFCATDRGKNIQYFGAGTRLSVL.

The rearrangement joins TRBV11-2 to TRBJ2-4; 8 bases align to TRBD2. The DNA end favors TRBJ2-7, so the J call may be wrong. Germline loops: CDR1 SGHAT, CDR2 FQNNGV. The CDR3 is 17 amino acids. The CDR3 loop reads CASSLNLLMAGGYEQYF. For the CDR3, the DNA is TGTGCCAGCAGCTTAAACCTCCTCATGGCGGGGGGTTACGAGCAGTACTTC.

A few counts support this clonotype. The chain links TRBV6-5 to TRBJ1-2; TRBD1 aligns across 11 bases. CDR3 length: 13 amino acids. Germline CDR1 reads MNHEY; CDR2 reads SVGAGI. Losses at the gene ends were 2 bases for V and 13 bases for J; bases not matched to a gene: 6. The CDR3: CASSYVSGTGGTF. The CDR3 coding sequence is TGTGCCAGCAGTTACGTCTCGGGGACAGGGGGCACCTTC.

This clonotype turned up a few times. The J gene is TRBJ1-1, the V gene TRBV5-1, with 7 bases that match TRBD1. The CDR3 loop spans 13 amino acids. Looked up from germline, CDR1 is SGHRS and CDR2 is YFSETQ. Trimming at V came to 4 bases and at J to 1 base, leaving 1 base not matched to a gene. The CDR3 bases are TGCGCCAGCAGCGACAGGGAGAACACTGAAGCTTTCTTT. It is translated as CASSDRENTEAFF.

This chain uses TRBV3-1 with TRBJ2-2, with D tentatively TRBD1 or TRBD2 (5 bases each). The CDR3 totals 15 residues. Germline CDR1 and CDR2: LGHDT and YNNKEL (reference sequence). Deletions cut 0 bases from V and 4 bases from J, with 9 bases between. The CDR3 coding sequence is TGTGCCAGCAGCCAAGATTTTGGGGGCACCGGGGAGCTGTTTTTT. Residues: CASSQDFGGTGELFF.

This clonotype occurred a few times. This chain connects TRBV20-1 to TRBJ1-5; D remains unclear. This CDR3 is built from 13 residues. The germline V and J ends were trimmed by 5 bases and 3 bases, with 11 bases remaining between them. The germline CDR1 and CDR2 sequences are DFQATT and SNEGSKA (reference sequence). The CDR3: CSAPRQPNQPQHF. CDR3 DNA sequence: TGCAGTGCTCCTAGGCAGCCCAATCAGCCCCAGCATTTT.

This chain connects TRBV20-1 to TRBJ2-3; TRBD2 agrees at 7 bases. V trimming: 4 bases; J trimming: 5 bases; junction bases outside the gene matches: 6. CDR1 DFQATT and CDR2 SNEGSKA come from the germline V gene (reference sequence). The CDR3 covers 13 residues. CDR3 in DNA: TGCAGTGCTAATGAGGGAGGGGTAGATACGCAGTATTTT. It is translated as CSANEGGVDTQYF.

This clonotype was seen a few times. The rearrangement links TRBV20-1 to TRBJ2-1; TRBD1 or TRBD2 may be the D gene (7 bases each). Germline CDR1 and CDR2: DFQATT and SNEGSKA (reference sequence). The CDR3 sequence is 18 residues long. The V and J ends lost 2 bases and 1 base respectively, with 21 bases between them. The CDR3 loop is CSARSSSAGGGSYNEQFF. As DNA, the CDR3 is TGCAGTGCTAGATCCTCCTCCGCAGGGGGAGGGTCCTACAATGAGCAGTTCTTC.

This chain joins TRBV6-1 and TRBJ1-1; D is uncertain. CDR1 is MNHNS, CDR2 SASEGT, per germline. The CDR3 is 12 residues long. V lost 4 bases and J 4 bases, leaving 7 bases between the germline ends. The DNA of the CDR3 is TGTGCCAGCAGTGTGCCGGGCACTGAAGCTTTCTTT. Encoded protein: CASSVPGTEAFF.

This chain links TRBV19 with TRBJ2-4; 7 bases are shared with TRBD1. Gene TRBJ2-7 matches the end of the DNA better, so the J call may be wrong. The CDR3 is 14 amino acids. The germline V gene encodes CDR1 LNHDA and CDR2 SQIVND (reference sequence). The CDR3 nucleotides read TGTGCCAGTAGATCGACAGGGAGTATCCACGAGCAGTACTTC. Encoded protein: CASRSTGSIHEQYF.

V is TRBV20-1 and J is TRBJ2-7; the match to TRBD2 covers 12 bases. V dropped 5 bases and J dropped 1; count of bases not matched to a gene: 6. CDR1 and CDR2 from the germline V gene are DFQATT and SNEGSKA (reference sequence). The CDR3 is made up of 15 amino acids. The CDR3 DNA follows: TGCAGTGCTTCCCGGACTAGCGGGAAATCCTACGAGCAGTACTTC. It translates to CSASRTSGKSYEQYF.

The chain recombines TRBV5-1 with TRBJ2-2, with 8 nucleotides matching TRBD2. The CDR3 consists of 14 residues. CDR1 is SGHRS, CDR2 YFSETQ, per germline. The trim removed 4 bases at V and 3 bases at J, leaving 2 bases unmatched. CDR3: CASSGGGHTGELFF. The CDR3 bases are TGCGCCAGCAGCGGCGGGGGGCACACCGGGGAGCTGTTTTTT.